The source of this T cell receptor beta chain is a study of tumor-infiltrating lymphocytes in primary liver carcinoma. Both RNA and DNA were isolated together from about 19-30 mg of bulk tissue that had not been sorted. Over 85% of the cells in every tumor sample were viable tumor cells. Study conclusions and caveats: Lesser overlap characterized tumor-adjacent and tumor-blood pairs relative to tumor region pairs.

For this clonotype: What it binds is not known. One end of the junction fails to match germline, which may point to a read error.

Using a constant-region primer together with ProtoScript II reverse transcriptase, TCR beta cDNA was made from around 500 ng of total RNA. Nested multiplex PCR, run for three rounds with slightly modified ARM-PCR, yielded TCR beta libraries. TCRdb processed the multiplex PCR reads anew with MiXCR; each CDR3 protein has one entry. This sample has some 110,000 distinct CDR3 sequences, with roughly 80% found just once. This sequence was found in a man aged 35-49 years with primary liver carcinoma and hepatitis B virus infection. Sequencing input: liver tumor tissue from sampling region 3. This sample's subset: tumor region T3, left-lateral pole.

This CDR3 is CSVINDPRLGELFF. The CDR3 region has the DNA TGCAGCGTTATAAATGACCCTCGATTGGGGGAGCTGTTCTTT. The chain links TRBV29-1 to TRBJ2-2; D may match TRBD1 or TRBD2 (5 bases each). This CDR3 region has 14 residues. The germline V gene encodes CDR1 SQVTM and CDR2 ANQGSEA.